The entry below describes one T cell receptor (beta chain). This sample stems from a study of cytomegalovirus exposure and HLA in healthy donors. Assay used: immunoSEQ multiplex PCR; TCRdb lists only in-frame clones, some missing. The sample shows hundreds of thousands of clones, around 78% of them seen only once. V dropped 3 bases and J dropped 1; count of bases not matched to a gene: 10. Germline V gene lookup returns CDR1 PRHDT and CDR2 FYEKMQ (reference sequence). The CDR3 loop spans 18 amino acids. This clonotype was obtained from a woman in her late teens or twenties in good health and CMV-seronegative. The genes are TRBV13 and TRBJ2-2; 8 nucleotides agree with TRBD2. The specimen was PBMCs. CDR3 DNA sequence: TGTGCCAGCAGCTTGGCCGTGACTAGCGCGAAGAACACCGGGGAGCTGTTTTTT. Translating gives CASSLAVTSAKNTGELFF.